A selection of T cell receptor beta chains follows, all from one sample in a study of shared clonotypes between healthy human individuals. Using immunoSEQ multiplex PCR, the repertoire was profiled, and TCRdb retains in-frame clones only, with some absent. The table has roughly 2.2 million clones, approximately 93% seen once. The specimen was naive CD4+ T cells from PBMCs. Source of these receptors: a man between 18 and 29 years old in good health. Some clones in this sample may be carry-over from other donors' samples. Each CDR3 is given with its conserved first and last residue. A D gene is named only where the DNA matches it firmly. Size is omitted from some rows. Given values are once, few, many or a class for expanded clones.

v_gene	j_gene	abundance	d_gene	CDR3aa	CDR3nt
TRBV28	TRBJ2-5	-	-	CASSKPGPQETQYF	TGTGCCAGCAGCAAACCGGGTCCGCAAGAGACCCAGTACTTC
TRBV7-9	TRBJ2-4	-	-	CASSNVLLAAKNIQYF	TGTGCCAGCAGCAACGTCCTTCTGGCCGCCAAAAACATTCAGTACTTC
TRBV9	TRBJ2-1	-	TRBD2	CASSPTSSGTYNEQFF	TGTGCCAGCAGCCCGACTTCTAGCGGGACTTACAATGAGCAGTTCTTC
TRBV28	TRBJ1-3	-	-	CASSSVRNTIYF	TGTGCCAGCAGTTCAGTGCGGAACACCATATATTTT
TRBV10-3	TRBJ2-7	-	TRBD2	CAISSGTSGRARLSYEQYF	TGTGCCATCAGCTCCGGGACTAGCGGGAGGGCCCGACTGTCCTACGAGCAGTACTTC
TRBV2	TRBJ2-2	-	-	CASSRGVGGELFF	TGTGCCAGCAGTCGAGGGGTGGGCGGGGAGCTGTTTTTT
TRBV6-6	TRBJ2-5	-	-	CASSYVSPPETQYF	TGTGCCAGCAGTTACGTCTCCCCCCCGGAGACCCAGTACTTC
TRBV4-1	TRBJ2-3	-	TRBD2	CASTLGTGGRAWEDTQYF	TGCGCCAGCACCCTCGGCACGGGCGGGAGGGCCTGGGAAGATACGCAGTATTTT
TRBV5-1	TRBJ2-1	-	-	CASSFGEIHNEQFF	TGCGCCAGCAGCTTTGGAGAGATACACAATGAGCAGTTCTTC
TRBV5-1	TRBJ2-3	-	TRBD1	CASSLGQGYTDTQYF	TGCGCCAGCAGCTTAGGACAGGGCTACACAGATACGCAGTATTTT
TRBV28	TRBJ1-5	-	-	CATVHLDLSNQPQHF	TGTGCCACCGTACATTTGGACTTAAGCAATCAGCCCCAGCATTTT
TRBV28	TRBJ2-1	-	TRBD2	CASSLSGLADYNEQFF	TGTGCCAGCAGTTTATCGGGACTAGCGGACTACAATGAGCAGTTCTTC
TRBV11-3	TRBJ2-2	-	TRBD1	CASSRGQGKTGELFF	TGTGCCAGCAGTCGGGGACAGGGGAAGACCGGGGAGCTGTTTTTT
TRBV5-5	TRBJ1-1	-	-	CASSLVTQNTEAFF	TGTGCCAGCAGCTTGGTCACGCAGAACACTGAAGCTTTCTTT
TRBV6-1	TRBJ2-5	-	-	CAKPVTQETQYF	TGTGCCAAACCGGTGACCCAAGAGACCCAGTACTTC
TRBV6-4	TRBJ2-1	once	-	CASSRGLNNEQFF	TGTGCCAGCAGCCGAGGACTAAACAATGAGCAGTTCTTC
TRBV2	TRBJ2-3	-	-	CASSEQSGGSDTQYF	TGTGCCAGCAGTGAGCAGTCAGGGGGGTCAGATACGCAGTATTTT
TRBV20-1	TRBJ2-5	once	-	CSARQGETQYF	TGCAGTGCTAGGCAGGGAGAGACCCAGTACTTC
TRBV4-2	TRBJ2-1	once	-	CASSLARGGGNNEQFF	TGTGCCAGCAGCCTGGCCCGGGGCGGGGGCAACAATGAGCAGTTCTTC
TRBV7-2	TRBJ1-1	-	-	CASSLRGGTEAFF	TGTGCCAGCAGCTTACGGGGCGGCACTGAAGCTTTCTTT
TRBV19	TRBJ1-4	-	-	CASSAYGAERTEKLFF	TGTGCCAGTAGTGCCTACGGGGCCGAGAGAACCGAAAAACTGTTTTTT
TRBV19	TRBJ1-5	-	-	CASSIGGNNQPQHF	TGTGCCAGTAGTATTGGGGGGAACAATCAGCCCCAGCATTTT
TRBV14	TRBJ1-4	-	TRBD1	CASRRTGGGEKLFF	TGTGCCAGCAGGCGGACAGGGGGAGGCGAAAAACTGTTTTTT
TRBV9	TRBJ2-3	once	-	CASSVGQRTDTQYF	TGTGCCAGCAGCGTAGGACAGAGAACAGATACGCAGTATTTT
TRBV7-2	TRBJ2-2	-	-	CASSVAGPRDTGELFF	TGTGCCAGCAGCGTTGCCGGACCTCGGGACACCGGGGAGCTGTTTTTT
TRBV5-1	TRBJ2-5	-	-	CASRTDPRKETQYF	TGCGCCAGCCGGACGGACCCTCGGAAAGAGACCCAGTACTTC
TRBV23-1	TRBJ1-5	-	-	CASSQSAGAVGNQPQHF	TGCGCCAGCAGTCAATCGGCGGGGGCTGTAGGCAATCAGCCCCAGCATTTT
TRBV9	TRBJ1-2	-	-	CASSVVGTVNYGYTF	TGTGCCAGCAGCGTAGTAGGTACAGTTAACTATGGCTACACCTTC
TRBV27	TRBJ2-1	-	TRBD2	CASRASGRVRNEQFF	TGTGCCAGCAGGGCTAGCGGGAGGGTCCGCAATGAGCAGTTCTTC
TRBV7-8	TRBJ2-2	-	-	CASSLAGLGRELFF	TGTGCCAGCAGCTTAGCTGGTCTAGGGAGGGAGCTGTTTTTT